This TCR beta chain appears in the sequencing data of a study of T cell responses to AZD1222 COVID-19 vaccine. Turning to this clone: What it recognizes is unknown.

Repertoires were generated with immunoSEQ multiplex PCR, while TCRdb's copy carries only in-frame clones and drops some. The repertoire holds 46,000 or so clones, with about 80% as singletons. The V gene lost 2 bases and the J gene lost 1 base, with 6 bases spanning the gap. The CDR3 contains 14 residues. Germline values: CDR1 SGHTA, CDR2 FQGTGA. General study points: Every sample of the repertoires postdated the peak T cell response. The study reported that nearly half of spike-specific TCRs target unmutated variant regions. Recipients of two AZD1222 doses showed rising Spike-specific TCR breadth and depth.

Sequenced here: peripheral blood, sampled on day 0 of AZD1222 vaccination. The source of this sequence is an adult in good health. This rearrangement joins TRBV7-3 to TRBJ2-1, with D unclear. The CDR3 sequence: CASSLLGSYNEQFF. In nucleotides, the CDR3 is TGTGCCAGCAGCTTATTGGGGTCCTACAATGAGCAGTTCTTC.